This T cell receptor (beta chain) was sequenced during a study of spatial heterogeneity in lung cancer. General study findings and limits: Expanded alpha and beta TCR counts within tumors tracked tumor mutation counts. The numbers of ubiquitous and regional expanded TCRs correlated with ubiquitous and regional nonsynonymous mutations, respectively.

This clonotype was detected a few times. The antigen remains undetermined. CDR1 is DFQATT, CDR2 SNEGSKA, per germline (reference sequence). The CDR3 has 14 residues. The V gene end was trimmed by 0 bases and the J gene end by 6 bases; junction bases not matched to a gene: 6. Every molecule of TCR cDNA had its own unique molecular identifier. TCRdb used MiXCR to reprocess the 5' RACE reads, holding one entry per CDR3 protein. The data hold roughly 28,000 distinct CDR3 sequences, with approximately 7.7% observed a single time. Time point noted: sample taken at primary tumor resection. The TCR originated in a male donor with early-stage non-small cell lung cancer. The specimen comprised lung tumor tissue, sampled at surgery. The chain couples TRBV20-1 to TRBJ2-3; TRBD2 agrees at 7 bases. This CDR3 reads CSARDWGGTDTQYF. CDR3 coding DNA: TGCAGTGCTAGAGATTGGGGGGGAACTGATACGCAGTATTTT.